This TCR beta chain was sequenced for a study of T cell changes during pregnancy in multiple sclerosis. The CDR3 length is 15 residues. CDR1 is MNHNS and CDR2 is SASEGT in the germline V gene. V was shortened by 4 bases and J by 6 bases, with 17 bases between the two germline ends. Only in-frame clones appear in the TCRdb table, and some are missing; sequencing was by immunoSEQ multiplex PCR. The sample shows 90,000 to 120,000 clones, approximately 90% of them seen only once. Specimen: peripheral blood, collected in the third trimester of pregnancy. This TCR derives from a female donor in good health, enrolled as a control in a pregnancy study. The chain recombines TRBV6-1 with TRBJ2-3; D is possibly TRBD1 (7 bases). The CDR3 DNA follows: TGTGCCAGCAGTGCCGGAGGGGGCGAAATTGATACGCAGTATTTT. Its protein product is CASSAGGGEIDTQYF.